The 9 T cell receptor beta chains presented below share a single source sample, sequenced in a study of cytomegalovirus exposure and HLA in healthy donors. Both 60 Vbeta primers and 13 Jbeta primers went into the PCR. Clones were sequenced by immunoSEQ multiplex PCR, and TCRdb holds only the in-frame ones, with some missing. Here the sample spans 70,000 to 100,000 clones, 80% being singletons. Sequencing was carried out using PBMCs. The receptors originated from a man aged 18 to 30 in good health and CMV-seronegative.

There are a few counts of this clone. The gene calls are TRBV11-3 and TRBJ2-3; 9 bases map to TRBD2. Germline V lookup: CDR1 SGHNT, CDR2 YENEEA. The CDR3 length is 16 residues. V was clipped by 2 bases and J by 7 bases; unmatched bases: 10. The CDR3 DNA sequence: TGTGCCAGCAGCTTAAGCCCGGGGACTAGCCAAAATACGCAGTATTTT. This translates into CASSLSPGTSQNTQYF.

The gene calls are TRBV5-6 and TRBJ1-2; D unclear. The ends were cut back, 0 bases at V and 5 bases at J, with 5 bases in the middle. Germline CDR1 is SGHDT and CDR2 is YYEEEE. This CDR3 comprises 12 residues. The CDR3 coding sequence is TGTGCCAGCAGCTTGGTGGAGTATGGCTACACCTTC. Residues: CASSLVEYGYTF.

V gene TRBV2 combines with J gene TRBJ1-5, with 7 bases lining up with TRBD1. Germline assignment: CDR1 SNHLY and CDR2 FYNNEI. Trimming took 6 bases from V and 1 from J; bases not matched to a gene: 0. This CDR3 is 13 amino acids long. The CDR3 nucleotides are TGTGCCAGCAGGGACAGGAGCAATCAGCCCCAGCATTTT. Its protein product is CASRDRSNQPQHF.

The chain links TRBV9 to TRBJ2-7; D is possibly TRBD2 (6 bases). Germline lookup yields CDR1 SGDLS and CDR2 YYNGEE. This CDR3 has 15 amino acids. Trimming stripped 3 bases from V and 0 bases from J, with 13 bases between. In nucleotides, the CDR3 is TGTGCCAGCAGCGAATCTATCGGGAGCTCCTACGAGCAGTACTTC. Residues: CASSESIGSSYEQYF.

The chain couples TRBV13 to TRBJ2-7; the D gene is possibly TRBD1 (6 bases). CDR3 size: 15 residues. V was cut by 5 bases and J by 2 bases, with 16 bases left in between. CDR1 is PRHDT, CDR2 FYEKMQ, per germline (reference sequence). CDR3 DNA: TGTGCCAGCAGCCCGCTTCGGGACAAGCCCTACGAGCAGTACTTC. It is translated as CASSPLRDKPYEQYF.

The chain joins TRBV27 to TRBJ2-3; D uncertain. V shed 0 bases and J shed 0 bases, with 10 bases lying between them. Germline loops: CDR1 MNHEY, CDR2 SMNVEV (reference sequence). The CDR3 covers 16 residues. This CDR3 reads CASSLSAAPSTDTQYF. CDR3 DNA sequence: TGTGCCAGCAGTTTATCGGCGGCGCCTAGCACAGATACGCAGTATTTT.

This chain uses TRBV19 with TRBJ2-5, with D possibly being TRBD2 (6 bases). Germline CDR1 and CDR2: LNHDA and SQIVND (reference sequence). The CDR3 runs to 14 residues. V was clipped by 6 bases and J by 5 bases, with 16 bases between them. CDR3 loop: CASSPGLFAETQYF. The CDR3 DNA reads as TGTGCCAGTAGCCCTGGACTATTTGCCGAGACCCAGTACTTC. Full variable domain (missing parts from reference TRBV19 and TRBJ2-5): DGGITQSPKYLFRKEGQNVTLSCEQNLNHDAMYWYRQDPGQGLRLIYYSQIVNDFQKGDIAEGYSVSREKKESFPLTVTSAQKNPTAFYLCASSPGLFAETQYFGPGTRLLVL.

Note on this clone: A junction end diverges from the germline sequence, so it may reflect a read error. This specimen includes other DNA sequences encoding the same CDR3. The chain employs TRBV7-9 and TRBJ1-2; D remains unclear. CDR1 is SEHNR and CDR2 is FQNEAQ in the germline V gene (reference sequence). The CDR3 sequence is 15 residues long. The CDR3 nucleotides read TGTTCCAGCAGCTTAGCCCCAGAAATGAACTATGGCTACACCTTC. Protein sequence: CSSSLAPEMNYGYTF.

This clone has only a few counts. The chain combines TRBV6-4 with TRBJ2-1; the D is unclear. V lost 5 bases and J 1 base, leaving 12 bases between the germline ends. There are 15 residues in the CDR3. Germline V gene sequence: CDR1 MRHNA, CDR2 SNTAGT. CDR3: CASSPIITSYNEQFF. CDR3 nucleotides: TGTGCCAGCAGTCCAATCATTACTTCCTACAATGAGCAGTTCTTC.